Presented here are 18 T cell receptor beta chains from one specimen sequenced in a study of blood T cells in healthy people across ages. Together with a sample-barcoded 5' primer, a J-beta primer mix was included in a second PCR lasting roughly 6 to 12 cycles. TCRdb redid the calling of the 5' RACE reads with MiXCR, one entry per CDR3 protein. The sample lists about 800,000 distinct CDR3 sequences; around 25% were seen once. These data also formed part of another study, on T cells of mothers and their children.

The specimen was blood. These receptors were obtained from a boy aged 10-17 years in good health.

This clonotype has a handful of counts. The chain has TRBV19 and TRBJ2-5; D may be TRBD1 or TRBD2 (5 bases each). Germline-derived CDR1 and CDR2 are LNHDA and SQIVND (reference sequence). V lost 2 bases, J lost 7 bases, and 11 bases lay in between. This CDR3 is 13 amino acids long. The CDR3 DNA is TGTGCCAGTAGTATAATGGCCGGGGCGACCCAGTACTTC. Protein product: CASSIMAGATQYF.

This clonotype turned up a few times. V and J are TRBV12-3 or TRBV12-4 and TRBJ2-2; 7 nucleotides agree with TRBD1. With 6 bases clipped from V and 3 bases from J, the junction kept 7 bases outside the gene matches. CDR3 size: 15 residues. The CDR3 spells CASRATGVDTGELFF. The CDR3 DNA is TGTGCCAGCAGAGCCACAGGGGTGGACACCGGGGAGCTGTTTTTT.

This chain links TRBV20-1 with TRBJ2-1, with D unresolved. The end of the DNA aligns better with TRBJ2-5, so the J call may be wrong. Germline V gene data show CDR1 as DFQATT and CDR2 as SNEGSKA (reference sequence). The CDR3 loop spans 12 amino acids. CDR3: CSARTAGETQYF. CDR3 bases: TGCAGTGCTAGGACGGCCGGAGAGACCCAGTACTTC.

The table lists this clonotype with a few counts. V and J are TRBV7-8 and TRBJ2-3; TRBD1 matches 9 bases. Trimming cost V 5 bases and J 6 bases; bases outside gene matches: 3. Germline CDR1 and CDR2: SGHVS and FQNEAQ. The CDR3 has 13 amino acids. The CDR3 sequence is CASSRDRADTQYF. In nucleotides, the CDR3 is TGTGCCAGCAGCAGGGACAGGGCGGATACGCAGTATTTT.

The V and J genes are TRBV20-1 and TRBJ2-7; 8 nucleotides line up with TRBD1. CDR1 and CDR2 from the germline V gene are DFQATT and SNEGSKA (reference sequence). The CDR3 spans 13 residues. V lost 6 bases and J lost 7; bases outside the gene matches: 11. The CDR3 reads CSAETKDRVEQYF. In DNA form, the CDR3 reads TGCAGTGCCGAAACTAAGGACAGGGTGGAGCAGTACTTC.

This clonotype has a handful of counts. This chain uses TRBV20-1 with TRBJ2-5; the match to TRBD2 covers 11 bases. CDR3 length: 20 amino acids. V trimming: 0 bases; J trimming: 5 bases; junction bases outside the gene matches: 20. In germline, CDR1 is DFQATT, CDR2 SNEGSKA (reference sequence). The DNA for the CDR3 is TGCAGTGCTAGAGATTTTGAAACTAGCGGGAGTCTCGCGTTCTGGGAGACCCAGTACTTC. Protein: CSARDFETSGSLAFWETQYF.

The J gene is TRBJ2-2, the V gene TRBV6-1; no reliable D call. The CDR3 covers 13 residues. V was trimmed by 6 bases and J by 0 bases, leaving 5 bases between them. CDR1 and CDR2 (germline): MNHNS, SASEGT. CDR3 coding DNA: TGTGCCAGCAGAAAGGCGAACACCGGGGAGCTGTTTTTT. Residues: CASRKANTGELFF.

The CDR3 nucleotides are TGTGCCAGCAGTTTATCGGTGTTTATTAACACTGAAGCTTTCTTT. This sequence encodes CASSLSVFINTEAFF. This chain links TRBV12-3 or TRBV12-4 with TRBJ1-1; D gene uncertain. The CDR3 spans 15 residues. Trimming pared 2 bases from V and 2 bases from J, leaving 12 bases between.

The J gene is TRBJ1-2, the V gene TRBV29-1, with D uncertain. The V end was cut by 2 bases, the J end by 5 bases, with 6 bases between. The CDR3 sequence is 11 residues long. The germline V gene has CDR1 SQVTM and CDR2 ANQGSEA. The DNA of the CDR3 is TGCAGCGTTGAACCGCTATATGGCTACACCTTC. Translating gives CSVEPLYGYTF.

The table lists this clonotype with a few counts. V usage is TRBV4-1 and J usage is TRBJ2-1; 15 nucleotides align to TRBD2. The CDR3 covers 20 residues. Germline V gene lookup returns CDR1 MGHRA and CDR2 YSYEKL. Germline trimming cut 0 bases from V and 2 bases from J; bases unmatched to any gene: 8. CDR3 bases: TGCGCCAGCAGCCAAGAGCGGGGACTAGCGGGGGGCTTACCCTACAATGAGCAGTTCTTC. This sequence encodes CASSQERGLAGGLPYNEQFF.

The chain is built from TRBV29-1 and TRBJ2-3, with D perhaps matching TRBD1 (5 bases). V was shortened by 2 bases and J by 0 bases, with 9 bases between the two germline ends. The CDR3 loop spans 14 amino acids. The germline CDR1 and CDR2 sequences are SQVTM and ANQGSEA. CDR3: CSVESDTSTDTQYF. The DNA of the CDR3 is TGCAGCGTTGAATCGGACACTAGCACAGATACGCAGTATTTT.

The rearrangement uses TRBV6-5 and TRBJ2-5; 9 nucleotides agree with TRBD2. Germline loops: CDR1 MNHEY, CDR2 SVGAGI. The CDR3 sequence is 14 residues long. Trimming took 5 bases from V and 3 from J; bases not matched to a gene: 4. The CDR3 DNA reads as TGTGCCAGCAGTAGACTAGCGGCGAAAGAGACCCAGTACTTC. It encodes CASSRLAAKETQYF.

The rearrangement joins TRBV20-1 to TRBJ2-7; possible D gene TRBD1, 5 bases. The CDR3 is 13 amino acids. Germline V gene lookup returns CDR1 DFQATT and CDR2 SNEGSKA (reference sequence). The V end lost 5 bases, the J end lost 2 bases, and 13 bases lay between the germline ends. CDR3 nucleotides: TGCAGTGCTTTCTCGGACACCCCCTACGAGCAGTACTTC. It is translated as CSAFSDTPYEQYF.

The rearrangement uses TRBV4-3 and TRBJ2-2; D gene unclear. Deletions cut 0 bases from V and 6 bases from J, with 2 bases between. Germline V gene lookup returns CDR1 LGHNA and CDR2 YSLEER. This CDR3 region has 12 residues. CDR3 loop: CASSQEAGELFF. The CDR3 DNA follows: TGCGCCAGCAGCCAAGAGGCCGGGGAGCTGTTTTTT.

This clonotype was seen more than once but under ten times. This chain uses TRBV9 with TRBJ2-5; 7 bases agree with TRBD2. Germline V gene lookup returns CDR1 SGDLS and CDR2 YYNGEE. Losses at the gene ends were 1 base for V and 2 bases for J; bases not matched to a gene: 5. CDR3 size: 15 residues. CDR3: CASSVSPSGQETQYF. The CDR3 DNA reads TGTGCCAGCAGCGTATCCCCTAGCGGACAAGAGACCCAGTACTTC.

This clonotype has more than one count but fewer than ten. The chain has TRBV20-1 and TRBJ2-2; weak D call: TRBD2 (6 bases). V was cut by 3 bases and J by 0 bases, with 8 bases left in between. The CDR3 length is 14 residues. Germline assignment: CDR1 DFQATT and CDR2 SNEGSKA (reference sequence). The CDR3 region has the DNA TGCAGTGCTAGGGACTACACGAACACCGGGGAGCTGTTTTTT. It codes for CSARDYTNTGELFF.

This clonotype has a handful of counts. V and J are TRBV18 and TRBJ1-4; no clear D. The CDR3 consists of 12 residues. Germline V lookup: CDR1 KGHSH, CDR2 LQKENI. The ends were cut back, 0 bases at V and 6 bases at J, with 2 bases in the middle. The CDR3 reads CASSPPDEKLFF. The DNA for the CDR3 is TGTGCCAGCTCACCACCGGATGAAAAACTGTTTTTT. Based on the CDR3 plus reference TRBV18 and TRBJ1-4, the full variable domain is NAGVMQNPRHLVRRRGQEARLRCSPMKGHSHVYWYRQLPEEGLKFMVYLQKENIIDESGMPKERFSAEFPKEGPSILRIQQVVRGDSAAYFCASSPPDEKLFFGSGTQLSVL.

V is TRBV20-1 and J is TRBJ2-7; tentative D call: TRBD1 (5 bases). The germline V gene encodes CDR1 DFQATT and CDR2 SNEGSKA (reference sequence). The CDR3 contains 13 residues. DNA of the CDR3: TGCATAGCCCCCCGGGCAGGGTCCTACGAGCAGTACTTC. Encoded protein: CIAPRAGSYEQYF.